This T cell receptor (beta chain) stems from a study of T cell repertoires in cytomegalovirus infection. Remarks on this clonotype: Its antigen is unidentified.

Using its own MiXCR run on the reads, TCRdb lists one record per CDR3 protein. The table records about 500,000 distinct CDR3 sequences, more than 30% of them present only once. V was pared by 7 bases and J by 2 bases, with 16 bases between. CDR3 length equals 15 residues. Germline lookup yields CDR1 SNHLY and CDR2 FYNNEI. The chain combines TRBV2 with TRBJ2-3; perhaps TRBD2 as D (6 bases). The sequence was collected from a human donor in good health (CMV status not recorded). Some clones in this sample may be carry-over from other donors' samples. Sequenced material: cultured PBMCs, taken from culture after CMV antigen stimulation. The CDR3 DNA is TGTGCCAGCACCCTTACTAGCAAGCCCACAGATACGCAGTATTTT. Translation: CASTLTSKPTDTQYF.